This T cell receptor beta chain was captured in a study of OX40 agonist ivuxolimab in advanced cancers. Assay: immunoSEQ multiplex PCR; the TCRdb copy retains only in-frame clones and omits some. The sample holds 65,000 to 95,000 clones, 85% to 95% seen once. Germline V gene data show CDR1 as LNHDA and CDR2 as SQIVND (reference sequence). The CDR3 spans 15 residues. The V segment lost 5 bases and the J segment 0 bases; nucleotides outside the gene matches: 4. Sequencing was performed on CD4+ or CD8+ T cells sorted from blood, taken in a trial of the OX40 agonist ivuxolimab. The sequence was obtained from an adult with an advanced solid tumor such as melanoma, head and neck, liver or kidney cancer. The chain has TRBV19 and TRBJ2-3; 8 bases align to TRBD1. CDR3: CASSQWDRSTDTQYF. Here the CDR3 DNA reads TGTGCCAGTAGTCAATGGGACAGGAGCACAGATACGCAGTATTTT.